This paragraph reports one T cell receptor (beta chain). This CDR3 spans 14 amino acids. Per germline, CDR1 WNHNN and CDR2 SYGVQD (reference sequence). The V gene end was trimmed by 6 bases and the J gene end by 9 bases; junction bases not matched to a gene: 7. This entry belongs to a study of blood T cell repertoires in COVID-19. Clones were read by immunoSEQ multiplex PCR, and TCRdb kept only the in-frame ones, dropping some. The repertoire consists of 150,000 to 200,000 clones, with around 80% occurring once and the leading ten covering 10% to 15%. Study members were between roughly 18 and 90 years old and lived in fewer than 30 US regions.

What was sequenced was PBMCs or T cells enriched from blood (not recorded which). The sequence was obtained from a woman in her sixties who had recovered from COVID-19. The V call is TRBV10-1, the J call TRBJ2-3; 12 bases line up with TRBD2. The CDR3 reads CASSPGTSGSTQYF. CDR3 sequence (DNA): TGCGCCAGCAGCCCCGGGACTAGCGGGTCCACGCAGTATTTT.